This entry features one T cell receptor (beta chain) sequence. Its antigen is unknown. The length of the CDR3 is 15 residues. The V gene end was trimmed by 6 bases and the J gene end by 5 bases; junction bases not matched to a gene: 5. The germline CDR1 and CDR2 sequences are LNHDA and SQIVND (reference sequence). The sample originates from a study of cytomegalovirus exposure and HLA in healthy donors. Study results and limitations: The HLA-A and HLA-B alleles of most subjects were reportedly predicted accurately from TCR beta sequences. Prior analysis indicated that the majority of TCR beta V segments exhibited productivity approximately 87% or approximately 30% of the time. Among CMV-associated TCR beta chains, most appeared HLA-restricted in a later analysis.

PCR employed 60 Vbeta and 13 Jbeta primers. Sequencing used immunoSEQ multiplex PCR; TCRdb keeps in-frame clones, though not all of them. The record lists around 130,000 clones, of which the ten most abundant hold about 1.6%. Each donor was nominally healthy when sampled (though unrecorded immune exposures were likely). The clonotype originates from a woman aged 40 to 50 in good health and CMV-seronegative. The V gene is TRBV19, the J gene TRBJ2-5, with TRBD2 matching 14 bases. The sample taken for sequencing was PBMCs. For the CDR3, the DNA is TGTGCCAGTAGGGGGACTAGCGGGGGTGTTGAGACCCAGTACTTC. Protein product: CASRGTSGGVETQYF.